The next 21 T cell receptor beta chains were all read from a single sample in a study of T cells in localized non-small cell lung cancer. TCRdb's table, derived via immunoSEQ multiplex PCR, lists solely in-frame clones and lacks some. The data contain roughly 16,000 clones, roughly 87% of them seen just once; the ten biggest clones take up about 29%. Specimen: peripheral blood, collected before any cancer treatment. The receptors originated from a male donor aged 60 or older with stage I lung adenocarcinoma.

V gene TRBV23-1 combines with J gene TRBJ2-5; D gene uncertain. TRBV23-1 is filed as an ORF, its function uncertain. With 8 bases removed from V and 1 base from J, the gap between germline ends came to 8 bases. The CDR3 sequence is 12 residues long. The CDR3 DNA is TGCGCCAGCGTCGGCAGCCAAGAGACCCAGTACTTC. This translates into CASVGSQETQYF.

This chain joins TRBV6-1 and TRBJ2-1; maybe TRBD2 (5 bases). The V and J ends lost 3 bases and 7 bases respectively, with 7 bases between them. This CDR3 comprises 12 residues. Germline-derived CDR1 and CDR2 are MNHNS and SASEGT. CDR3 amino acids: CASSEWRNEQFF. CDR3 DNA sequence: TGTGCCAGCAGTGAGTGGAGGAATGAGCAGTTCTTC.

This chain links TRBV9 with TRBJ2-2; D gene uncertain. V was clipped by 2 bases and J by 7 bases, with 9 bases between them. CDR3 length: 13 residues. CDR1 SGDLS and CDR2 YYNGEE come from the germline V gene. CDR3 nucleotide sequence: TGTGCCAGCAGCGTCCTTAGTCGCGGGGAGCTGTTTTTT. Translating it yields CASSVLSRGELFF.

The chain is built from TRBV28 and TRBJ2-2; 9 bases fit TRBD1. Germline V gives CDR1 MDHEN, CDR2 SYDVKM. Losses at the gene ends were 5 bases for V and 2 bases for J; bases not matched to a gene: 3. The CDR3 totals 15 residues. CDR3 sequence: CASSGTGHNTGELFF. As DNA, the CDR3 is TGTGCCAGCAGTGGGACAGGGCATAACACCGGGGAGCTGTTTTTT.

The chain carries TRBV18 and TRBJ2-1; no clear D gene. Germline assignment: CDR1 KGHSH and CDR2 LQKENI. This CDR3 spans 15 amino acids. The V end was cut by 6 bases, the J end by 2 bases, with 14 bases between. DNA of the CDR3: TGTGCCAGCTCTCCCGGACGGGTCGCCTACAATGAGCAGTTCTTC. Its translation: CASSPGRVAYNEQFF.

This sequence joins TRBV6-6 and TRBJ1-5; D is ambiguous. Germline assignment: CDR1 MNHNY and CDR2 SVGAGI (reference sequence). Trimming took 6 bases from V and 3 from J, leaving 9 bases between them. This CDR3 is 13 amino acids long. DNA of the CDR3: TGTGCCAGCAGGAACAGATTCAATCAGCCCCAGCATTTT. Translated: CASRNRFNQPQHF.

The V call is TRBV4-3, the J call TRBJ1-2, with 8 bases lining up with TRBD1. This CDR3 spans 16 amino acids. CDR1 and CDR2 from the germline V gene are LGHNA and YSLEER. V was pared by 1 base and J by 8 bases, with 12 bases of the junction left unmatched. The CDR3 here is CASSQAPSLGQGGYTF. The CDR3 nucleotides read TGCGCCAGCAGCCAAGCTCCTTCCCTCGGACAGGGCGGCTACACCTTC.

This clone has just one count. The chain links TRBV7-2 to TRBJ1-2; unclear D gene. Germline loops: CDR1 SGHTA, CDR2 FQGNSA. Trimming removed 5 bases at V and 7 bases at J, with 20 bases between. This CDR3 has 15 amino acids. CDR3 region: CASSPEPGVDPGYTF. The CDR3 bases are TGTGCCAGCAGCCCAGAACCCGGGGTAGACCCTGGCTACACCTTC.

The chain has TRBV7-2 and TRBJ2-5; D gene unclear. There are 14 residues in the CDR3. V lost 0 bases, J lost 4 bases, and 9 bases lay in between. Per germline, CDR1 SGHTA and CDR2 FQGNSA. CDR3 DNA sequence: TGTGCCAGCAGCTTAGCCATGTTGGCAGAGACCCAGTACTTC. It specifies CASSLAMLAETQYF. The entire variable domain, with the rest obtained from reference TRBV7-2 and TRBJ2-5, is as follows: GAGVSQSPSNKVTEKGKDVELRCDPISGHTALYWYRQSLGQGLEFLIYFQGNSAPDKSGLPSDRFSAERTGGSVSTLTIQRTQQEDSAVYLCASSLAMLAETQYFGPGTRLLVL.

This chain joins TRBV6-5 and TRBJ2-7; 8 nucleotides align to TRBD1. Germline V gene lookup returns CDR1 MNHEY and CDR2 SVGAGI. The J segment lost 2 bases and the V segment lost 6 bases, leaving 9 bases of the junction unmatched. This CDR3 is 15 amino acids long. The CDR3 loop reads CASREIGQGAYEQYF. CDR3 nucleotide sequence: TGTGCCAGCAGGGAAATCGGACAGGGCGCCTACGAGCAGTACTTC.

This sequence joins TRBV6-6 and TRBJ2-1; maybe TRBD2 (7 bases). The CDR3 is made up of 15 amino acids. Trimming pared 0 bases from V and 7 bases from J, leaving 13 bases between. Germline V gene sequence: CDR1 MNHNY, CDR2 SVGAGI (reference sequence). The CDR3, as DNA: TGTGCCAGCAGTTACTCGAGGGGGGGGGCGAATGAGCAGTTCTTC. It yields the protein CASSYSRGGANEQFF.

This clone appeared a single time. The CDR3 region is CASSLTGGRAVEQFF. The CDR3 nucleotides are TGTGCCAGCAGCTTAACTGGCGGGAGGGCCGTTGAGCAGTTCTTC. This sequence joins TRBV7-3 and TRBJ2-1; the match to TRBD2 covers 9 bases. Germline values: CDR1 SGHTA, CDR2 FQGTGA. J lost 9 bases, V lost 0 bases, and 6 bases had no gene match. The CDR3 totals 15 residues.

The rearrangement uses TRBV5-1 and TRBJ1-5; TRBD1 is a possible D gene (5 bases). V was shortened by 4 bases and J by 4 bases, with 15 bases between the two germline ends. Germline assignment: CDR1 SGHRS and CDR2 YFSETQ. The CDR3 is made up of 15 amino acids. The CDR3 loop reads CASSPTVGGNQPQHF. Written as DNA, the CDR3 is TGCGCCAGCAGCCCGACAGTCGGGGGGAATCAGCCCCAGCATTTT.

This rearrangement joins TRBV7-6 to TRBJ1-1; possibly TRBD1 for D (5 bases). CDR1 is SGHVS, CDR2 FNYEAQ, per germline. V lost 7 bases, J lost 4 bases, and 13 bases lay in between. This CDR3 region has 13 residues. The CDR3 nucleotides are TGTGCCAGCAAGGCAGGGTTCGGCACTGAAGCTTTCTTT. Amino acids: CASKAGFGTEAFF.

The gene calls are TRBV6-1 and TRBJ1-5; no firm D call. The CDR3 covers 13 residues. Germline V gives CDR1 MNHNS, CDR2 SASEGT. Between the trimmed V and J ends, which lost 4 bases and 2 bases, there was a span of 6 bases. As DNA, the CDR3 is TGTGCCAGCAGTGGTACCGGCAATCAGCCCCAGCATTTT. The encoded protein is CASSGTGNQPQHF.

The rearrangement links TRBV7-8 to TRBJ1-2, with D hard to call. This CDR3 is built from 13 residues. Trimming stripped 2 bases from V and 6 bases from J, with 10 bases between. Looked up from germline, CDR1 is SGHVS and CDR2 is FQNEAQ. The DNA for the CDR3 is TGTGCCAGCAGCTTACCAGGCATCCATGGCTACACCTTC. This gives the protein CASSLPGIHGYTF.

The chain recombines TRBV7-9 with TRBJ1-1; D uncertain. Germline assignment: CDR1 SEHNR and CDR2 FQNEAQ (reference sequence). The length of the CDR3 is 12 residues. The V end lost 2 bases, the J end lost 7 bases, and 8 bases lay between the germline ends. The CDR3 spells CASSLMVSEAFF. Here the CDR3 DNA reads TGTGCCAGCAGCTTAATGGTGAGTGAAGCTTTCTTT.

This chain joins TRBV21-1 and TRBJ2-1; TRBD2, the table's D call, was not compared with the DNA. TRBV21-1 is annotated as a pseudogene. CDR3 length: 17 amino acids. CDR3 amino acids: CASSRRTSGDPRDEQFF. The CDR3 bases are TGTGCCAGCAGCCGCCGGACTAGCGGGGACCCCCGGGATGAGCAGTTCTTC.

This CDR3 reads CASSLGLSTDTQYF. CDR3 DNA sequence: TGTGCCAGCAGCTTAGGGCTCAGCACAGATACGCAGTATTTT. V usage is TRBV7-2 and J usage is TRBJ2-3; D gene uncertain. The V and J ends lost 1 base and 0 bases respectively, with 5 bases between them. CDR3 size: 14 residues. The germline V gene encodes CDR1 SGHTA and CDR2 FQGNSA. Full variable domain (outside the CDR3, taken from reference TRBV7-2 and TRBJ2-3): GAGVSQSPSNKVTEKGKDVELRCDPISGHTALYWYRQSLGQGLEFLIYFQGNSAPDKSGLPSDRFSAERTGGSVSTLTIQRTQQEDSAVYLCASSLGLSTDTQYFGPGTRLTVL.

V usage is TRBV6-5 and J usage is TRBJ1-3; 10 bases fit TRBD1. Germline CDR1 MNHEY, CDR2 SVGAGI. V shed 0 bases, J shed 8 bases, and the junction held 4 bases outside the gene matches. This CDR3 is built from 15 residues. The CDR3: CASSYSDRGPYTIYF. The CDR3, as DNA: TGTGCCAGCAGTTACTCAGACAGGGGGCCATACACCATATATTTT.

This clone was counted between two and nine times. J is TRBJ2-3 and V is TRBV5-1; no firm D call. There are 12 residues in the CDR3. Germline CDR1 and CDR2: SGHRS and YFSETQ. The V end was cut by 4 bases, the J end by 6 bases, with 9 bases between. The CDR3 nucleotides are TGCGCCAGCAGCGACGAGACGGATACGCAGTATTTT. Residues: CASSDETDTQYF.